The present T cell receptor beta chain was sequenced within a study of cytomegalovirus exposure and HLA in healthy donors. Study-wide points: Rarity marked most TCR sequences, yet some public TCRs occurred in many donors. Altogether, around 160 TCR beta chains were recorded as cytomegalovirus-associated. Reportedly, cytomegalovirus status was diagnosed with high sensitivity and specificity.

TCRdb keeps only in-frame clones here, not all; method: immunoSEQ multiplex PCR. The table shows around 150,000 clones, with approximately 80% occurring only once. As for this clone: What it recognizes is unknown.

J was trimmed by 8 bases and V by 1 base; bases with no gene match: 11. The CDR3 is 16 residues long. Per germline, CDR1 SGHTA and CDR2 FQGNSA. The chain couples TRBV7-2 to TRBJ1-2, with 9 bases fitting TRBD1. The sequence derives from a man younger than 45 in good health and CMV-seropositive. The specimen was PBMCs. DNA of the CDR3: TGTGCCAGCAGCTTAGGAGGGACAGGGTTCGGTAAGGGCTACACCTTC. It is translated as CASSLGGTGFGKGYTF.